This T cell receptor beta chain comes out of a study of cytomegalovirus exposure and HLA in healthy donors. Study at large: Among the 350 to 500 donors who were genotyped, about 80% fell in the genetic ancestry cluster that is associated with self-reported Caucasian donors. Overall study findings and caveats: By a later analysis, the bulk of CMV-associated TCR beta chains appeared HLA-restricted.

The primer mix had 60 Vbeta and 13 Jbeta primers. Under the authors' procedure: Later analysis identified around 85 million unique TCR beta chains, roughly 11 million shared. Sequencing was performed with immunoSEQ multiplex PCR; in TCRdb, only in-frame clones are kept and a portion is missing. The DNA gave D and trimming, while V, J and clone size come from that table. The profile shows about 31,000 clones, roughly 89% of them singletons. The CDR3 contains 18 residues. Trimming left V 3 bases short and J 0 bases short, with 18 bases between. Germline V gene sequence: CDR1 SGHVS, CDR2 FQNEAQ. Details on this clone: Its antigen is currently unknown.

This TCR came from a boy aged 10-17 years in good health and CMV-seronegative. The rearrangement links TRBV7-8 to TRBJ2-4; no clear D. What was sequenced was PBMCs. CDR3 amino acids: CASSFTRIRQVAKNIQYF. The DNA of the CDR3 is TGTGCCAGCAGCTTCACCCGGATACGACAAGTAGCCAAAAACATTCAGTACTTC.